This TCR beta chain was documented in a study of shared clonotypes between healthy human individuals. Study as a whole: The composition of the donors was a couple of women and a few men aged 18 to 49. Overall study findings and caveats: Blood was the only sampled material, and tissue repertoires likely differ.

This CDR3 has 15 residues. Germline-derived CDR1 and CDR2 are LNHDA and SQIVND (reference sequence). The ends were cut back, 3 bases at V and 2 bases at J, with 10 bases in the middle. On this clone itself: The antigen remains unidentified.

Only Caucasian adults living in Nashville, Tennessee made up the donor group. Per the original data handling: Owing to the provision of junction-only sequences devoid of quality scores by immunoSEQ, filtering differed. The table came from immunoSEQ multiplex PCR; TCRdb's copy has only in-frame clones and leaves some out. V and J calls and clone size follow that table, whereas D and trimming were derived from the DNA. The repertoire consists of millions of clones, with 85% to 95% occurring once and the leading ten covering 0.1% to 0.15%. The J gene is TRBJ2-2, the V gene TRBV19; D perhaps matches TRBD1 (5 bases). Sequencing input: naive CD4+ T cells sorted from blood. Specified subset: CD45RA+ positively selected. This sequence originates from a man aged 18 to 29 in good health. The CDR3 loop reads CASSIRGLNTGELFF. CDR3 DNA: TGTGCCAGTAGTATTAGGGGCCTAAACACCGGGGAGCTGTTTTTT.